The 4 T cell receptor beta chains presented below share a single source sample, sequenced in a study of shared clonotypes between healthy human individuals. The protocol was immunoSEQ multiplex PCR, while the TCRdb copy is restricted to in-frame clones and leaves out a portion. The sample includes about 2.3 million clones, about 90% of them seen just once. The sequenced sample was naive CD4+ T cells from PBMCs. Subset defined: CD45RA+ positively selected. These receptors all come from a man younger than 30 in good health. Some clones in this sample may be carry-over from other donors' samples.

V gene TRBV7-9 combines with J gene TRBJ2-1; possibly TRBD1 or TRBD2 for D (6 bases each). CDR3 size: 14 residues. V was clipped by 1 base and J by 7 bases, with 11 bases between them. Germline V CDR1 and CDR2: SEHNR, FQNEAQ (reference sequence). CDR3 protein: CASSLVGGWNEQFF. CDR3 bases: TGTGCCAGCAGCTTAGTAGGGGGGTGGAATGAGCAGTTCTTC. Filled out from reference TRBV7-9 and TRBJ2-1, the complete variable domain reads DTGVSQNPRHKITKRGQNVTFRCDPISEHNRLYWYRQTLGQGPEFLTYFQNEAQLEKSRLLSDRFSAERPKGSFSTLEIQRTEQGDSAMYLCASSLVGGWNEQFFGPGTRLTVL.

The genes are TRBV15 and TRBJ1-1; no clear D. V lost 1 base to trimming and J lost 1 base, with 1 base between them. The germline V gene encodes CDR1 LNHNV and CDR2 YYDKDF (reference sequence). The CDR3 totals 12 residues. CDR3 DNA sequence: TGTGCCACCAGCAGAGGGAACACTGAAGCTTTCTTT. Encoded protein: CATSRGNTEAFF.

This chain uses TRBV18 with TRBJ1-5, with 10 bases matching TRBD1. Germline trimming cut 3 bases from V and 7 bases from J; bases unmatched to any gene: 9. The V gene's germline CDR1 is KGHSH and CDR2 LQKENI. CDR3 length equals 16 residues. Here the CDR3 DNA reads TGTGCCAGCTCACCTGACAGGGGGCGAACTAACCAGCCCCAGCATTTT. Its protein is CASSPDRGRTNQPQHF.

The rearrangement joins TRBV29-1 to TRBJ2-3; unclear D gene. Germline V gene lookup returns CDR1 SQVTM and CDR2 ANQGSEA. With 7 bases removed from V and 0 bases from J, the gap between germline ends came to 8 bases. CDR3 length: 12 amino acids. DNA for the CDR3: TGCAGCGCGGGCCAAAGCACAGATACGCAGTATTTT. Translated, it gives CSAGQSTDTQYF.